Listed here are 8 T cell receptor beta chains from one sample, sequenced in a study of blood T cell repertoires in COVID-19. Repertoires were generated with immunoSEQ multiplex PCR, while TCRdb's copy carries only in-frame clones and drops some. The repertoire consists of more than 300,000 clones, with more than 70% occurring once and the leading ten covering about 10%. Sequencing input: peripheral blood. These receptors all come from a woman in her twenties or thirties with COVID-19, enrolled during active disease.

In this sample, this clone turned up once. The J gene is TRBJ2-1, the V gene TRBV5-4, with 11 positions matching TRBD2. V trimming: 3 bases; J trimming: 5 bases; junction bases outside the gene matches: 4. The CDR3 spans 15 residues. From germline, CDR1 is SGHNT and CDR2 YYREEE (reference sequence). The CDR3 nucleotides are TGTGCCAGCAGCTATAGCGGGAGGGCCCACAATGAGCAGTTCTTC. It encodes CASSYSGRAHNEQFF.

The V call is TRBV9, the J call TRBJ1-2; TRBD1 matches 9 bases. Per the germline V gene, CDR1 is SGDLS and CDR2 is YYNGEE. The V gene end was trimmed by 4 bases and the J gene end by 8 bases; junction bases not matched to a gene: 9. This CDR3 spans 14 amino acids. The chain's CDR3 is CASSNRGTGFGYTF. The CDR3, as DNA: TGTGCCAGCAGCAATCGGGGGACAGGGTTCGGCTACACCTTC.

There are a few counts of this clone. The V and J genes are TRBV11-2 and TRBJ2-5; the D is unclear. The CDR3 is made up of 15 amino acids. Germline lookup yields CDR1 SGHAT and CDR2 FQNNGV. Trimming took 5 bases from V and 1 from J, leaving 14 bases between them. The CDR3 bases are TGTGCCAGCAGCCCACGCCCAGGTCCCCAAGAGACCCAGTACTTC. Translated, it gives CASSPRPGPQETQYF.

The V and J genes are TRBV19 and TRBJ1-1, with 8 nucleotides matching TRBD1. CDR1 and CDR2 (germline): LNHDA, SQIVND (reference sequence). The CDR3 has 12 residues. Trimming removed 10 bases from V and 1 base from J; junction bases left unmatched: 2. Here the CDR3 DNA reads TGTGCCACCGGGACAGGGAACACTGAAGCTTTCTTT. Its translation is CATGTGNTEAFF.

The chain's CDR3 is CASGLTADGTSNPGELFF. The CDR3, as DNA: TGTGCTAGTGGTTTGACGGCCGACGGGACTAGTAATCCCGGGGAGCTGTTTTTT. V usage is TRBV12-5 and J usage is TRBJ2-2; 8 bases fit TRBD2. The germline CDR1 and CDR2 sequences are LGHNT and FRNRAP. The CDR3 has 18 amino acids. V was clipped by 2 bases and J by 6 bases; unmatched bases: 14.

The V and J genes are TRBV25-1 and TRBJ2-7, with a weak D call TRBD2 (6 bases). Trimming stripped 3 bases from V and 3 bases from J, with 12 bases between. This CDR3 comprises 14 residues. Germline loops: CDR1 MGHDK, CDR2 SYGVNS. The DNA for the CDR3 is TGTGCCAGCAGTGATGGAGGGGCTAGCTACGAGCAGTACTTC. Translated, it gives CASSDGGASYEQYF.

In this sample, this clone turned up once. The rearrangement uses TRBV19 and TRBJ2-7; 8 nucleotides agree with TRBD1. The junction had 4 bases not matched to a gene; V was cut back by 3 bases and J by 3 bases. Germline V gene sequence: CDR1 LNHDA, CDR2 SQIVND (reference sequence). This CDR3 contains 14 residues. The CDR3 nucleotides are TGTGCCAGTAGTATGAGCAGGGGGCGCTACGAGCAGTACTTC. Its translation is CASSMSRGRYEQYF.

The CDR3 spells CASSGRGGAEAFF. The CDR3 region has the DNA TGTGCCAGCAGTGGCAGGGGAGGGGCTGAAGCTTTCTTT. The chain uses TRBV28 and TRBJ1-1; D is possibly TRBD1 (6 bases). Germline V gene lookup returns CDR1 MDHEN and CDR2 SYDVKM. There are 13 residues in the CDR3. The ends were cut back, 5 bases at V and 6 bases at J, with 13 bases in the middle.